The clone carrying this T cell receptor (beta chain) was seen only a few times. No antigen is known for it. In the same sample, other DNA sequences code for this CDR3. Reverse transcription of all isolated RNA meant that expressed TCRB transcripts were sequenced. The table came from immunoSEQ multiplex PCR; TCRdb's copy has only in-frame clones and leaves some out. The table has around 250,000 clones, roughly an eighth seen once. The data were taken from a study of beta chain features in type 1 diabetes. General study results and limits: Small HLA sub-analyses could not settle whether HLA shapes TCRB rearrangement. When Type 1 diabetes patients were examined, their TCRB CDR3s proved moderately but significantly shorter in all four CD4+ subsets.

Sequenced input: naive CD4+ T cells from blood. This receptor was taken from a man between 25 and 39 years old with type 1 diabetes.

The CDR3 region is CASSPTGTYEQYF. DNA for the CDR3: TGTGCCAGCTCACCTACAGGGACCTACGAGCAGTACTTC. The rearrangement links TRBV18 to TRBJ2-7, with D maybe TRBD1 (6 bases). Looked up from germline, CDR1 is KGHSH and CDR2 is LQKENI. The CDR3 runs to 13 residues. Trimming left V 3 bases short and J 2 bases short, with 8 bases between.